Listed here are 9 T cell receptor beta chains from one sample, sequenced in a study of T cell responses to AZD1222 COVID-19 vaccine. TCRdb's table, derived via immunoSEQ multiplex PCR, lists solely in-frame clones and lacks some. The sample has 90,000 to 130,000 clones; roughly 84% are singletons. This material consisted of peripheral blood, taken on day 0 of AZD1222 vaccination. These receptors came from an adult in good health.

This chain joins TRBV12-3 or TRBV12-4 and TRBJ2-1, with TRBD2 matching over 7 bases. J was trimmed by 12 bases and V by 5 bases; bases with no gene match: 7. The CDR3 totals 12 residues. The CDR3 coding sequence is TGTGCCAGCAGTCTCGGACTAGTAGTGCAGTTCTTC. This encodes CASSLGLVVQFF.

As for this clone: The junction departs from germline at one end; a sequencing error may be responsible. The chain has TRBV7-7 and TRBJ2-5, with 7 positions matching TRBD1. Germline assignment: CDR1 SSHAT and CDR2 FNYEAQ (reference sequence). CDR3 size: 16 residues. The CDR3 sequence is CASSLGTVGVAETQYF. CDR3 coding DNA: TGTGCTAGCAGCTTAGGGACAGTAGGGGTGGCAGAGACCCAGTACTTC. The full variable domain, completed using reference TRBV7-7 and TRBJ2-5, is GAGVSQSPRYKVTKRGQDVTLRCDPISSHATLYWYQQALGQGPEFLTYFNYEAQPDKSGLPSDRFSAERPEGSISTLTIQRTEQRDSAMYRCASSLGTVGVAETQYFGPGTRLLVL.

The genes are TRBV6-5 and TRBJ2-2; D gene uncertain. The CDR3 is 12 residues long. Trimming removed 7 bases at V and 3 bases at J, with 6 bases between. CDR1 and CDR2 (germline): MNHEY, SVGAGI. Here the CDR3 DNA reads TGTGCCAGCACCCAGCACACCGGGGAGCTGTTTTTT. This translates into CASTQHTGELFF.

This clone was observed a handful of times. The rearrangement joins TRBV20-1 to TRBJ2-1; TRBD2 might be the D (6 bases). V was clipped by 2 bases and J by 9 bases, with 8 bases between them. The germline V gene has CDR1 DFQATT and CDR2 SNEGSKA (reference sequence). The CDR3 loop spans 11 amino acids. The CDR3 DNA is TGCAGTGCTAGACCAGCGGGTGAGCAGTTCTTC. It encodes CSARPAGEQFF.

This rearrangement joins TRBV5-1 to TRBJ1-2; no reliable D call. The V and J ends lost 5 bases and 4 bases respectively, with 9 bases between them. This CDR3 contains 12 residues. Germline CDR1 and CDR2: SGHRS and YFSETQ. The chain's CDR3 is CASRIDFYGYTF. DNA of the CDR3: TGCGCCAGCAGGATTGATTTCTATGGCTACACCTTC. The full variable domain, with the rest looked up from reference TRBV5-1 and TRBJ1-2, is KAGVTQTPRYLIKTRGQQVTLSCSPISGHRSVSWYQQTPGQGLQFLFEYFSETQRNKGNFPGRFSGRQFSNSRSEMNVSTLELGDSALYLCASRIDFYGYTFGSGTRLTVV.

The chain is built from TRBV6-2 or TRBV6-3 and TRBJ2-7; 8 bases match TRBD2. Germline CDR1 is MNHEY and CDR2 is SVGEGT. The CDR3 runs 14 residues. Unmatched junction bases numbered 5, after V lost 5 bases and J lost 2 bases. DNA of the CDR3: TGTGCCAGCAGTCCCCGGGGGGGGACCTACGAGCAGTACTTC. Amino acids: CASSPRGGTYEQYF.

The chain links TRBV21-1 to TRBJ1-2. TRBV21-1 is designated a pseudogene. The CDR3 has 15 amino acids. The CDR3 region has the DNA TGTGCCAGCAGCAAAGACTCCAGTTCGAGCTATGGCTACACCTTC. It is translated as CASSKDSSSSYGYTF.

The sample holds one count of this clone. This chain joins TRBV7-2 and TRBJ1-1; TRBD1 is a possible D gene (5 bases). V was shortened by 0 bases and J by 5 bases, with 7 bases between the two germline ends. The CDR3 has 13 residues. Germline CDR1 SGHTA, CDR2 FQGNSA. The CDR3 protein is CASSLADSTEAFF. CDR3 coding DNA: TGTGCCAGCAGCTTAGCCGACAGTACTGAAGCTTTCTTT.

The V and J genes are TRBV7-9 and TRBJ2-7; no firm D call. The CDR3 spans 12 residues. Between the trimmed V and J ends, which lost 5 bases and 5 bases, there was a span of 10 bases. Germline loops: CDR1 SEHNR, CDR2 FQNEAQ (reference sequence). This chain's CDR3 is CASSPTGDEQYF. The CDR3 DNA reads as TGTGCCAGCAGCCCAACGGGTGACGAGCAGTACTTC.